This T cell receptor (beta chain) was obtained from a study of blood T cell repertoires in COVID-19. Libraries were prepared by immunoSEQ multiplex PCR; TCRdb keeps only in-frame clonotypes and omits some of them. There are approximately 330,000 clones in the sample; 87% occur only once, and 9.5% to 10% lies in the top ten. This TCR came from a man aged 30-40 years with COVID-19, enrolled during active disease. Material: peripheral blood.

Written as DNA, the CDR3 is TGTGCCAGCAGCCATGGACAGGGCGGCGGCTACACCTTC. Translating gives CASSHGQGGGYTF. The rearrangement links TRBV5-6 to TRBJ1-2, with 8 positions matching TRBD1. The CDR3 runs to 13 residues. Trimming removed 4 bases from V and 8 bases from J; junction bases left unmatched: 7. The germline gives CDR1 SGHDT, CDR2 YYEEEE.